Presented here are 2 T cell receptor beta chains from one specimen sequenced in a study of T-cell memory formation after mild COVID-19. TCRdb itself ran the 5' RACE reads through MiXCR, one entry per CDR3 protein. The sample includes 49,000 or so distinct CDR3 sequences, under 7.5% seen only once; the top ten take roughly 1.4%. The sample consisted of PBMCs or a T cell subset sorted from them (not recorded which). These receptors all come from a young man who had mild COVID-19 (a few samples of this study predate the infection). Cell type and time point are not known.

In DNA, the CDR3 is TGTGCCAGCAGTTTTACACCAGATACGCAGTATTTT. Amino acids: CASSFTPDTQYF. The V gene is TRBV7-9, the J gene TRBJ2-3; D is undetermined. Germline V gives CDR1 SEHNR, CDR2 FQNEAQ (reference sequence). The CDR3 sequence is 12 residues long. Trimming stripped 6 bases from V and 4 bases from J, with 8 bases between.

Ten or more counts support this clonotype. The chain carries TRBV5-1 and TRBJ1-1; 9 bases match TRBD1. This CDR3 spans 16 amino acids. Losses at the gene ends were 0 bases for V and 5 bases for J; bases not matched to a gene: 8. Germline values: CDR1 SGHRS, CDR2 YFSETQ. The chain's CDR3 is CASSLGAQGAGTEAFF. Here the CDR3 DNA reads TGCGCCAGCAGCTTGGGGGCACAGGGGGCAGGTACTGAAGCTTTCTTT.